These 15 T cell receptor beta chains were all obtained from the same sample, sequenced in a study of naive and memory T cell subsets. Two oligonucleotides, mixed equimolar, formed the beta constant-region primer covering TRBC1 and TRBC2. Four rounds of PCR amplified the ligated cDNA using nested alpha and beta constant-region primers plus SP2. MiXCR was run by TCRdb on the UMI-ligation and nested PCR reads, yielding one entry per CDR3 protein. The repertoire has about 120,000 distinct CDR3 sequences, just over 35% of them found once; the top ten carry about 1%. Material: central memory CD4+ T cells from blood. The receptor set was obtained from a human donor in good health.

The chain has TRBV28 and TRBJ2-5; no firm D call. This CDR3 has 13 residues. Germline V gene sequence: CDR1 MDHEN, CDR2 SYDVKM. Trimming shortened V by 8 bases and J by 2 bases, and 12 bases separated the two germline ends. CDR3 nucleotide sequence: TGTGCCAGCCGAAAAGCCACACAAGAGACCCAGTACTTC. Encoded protein: CASRKATQETQYF.

In its sample, this clonotype was seen many times. The rearrangement joins TRBV5-4 to TRBJ2-1; TRBD2 matches 9 bases. From germline, CDR1 is SGHNT and CDR2 YYREEE (reference sequence). The CDR3 extends over 16 amino acids. V gave up 0 bases and J gave up 7 bases; unmatched junction bases: 8. CDR3 amino acids: CASSLAGASGANEQFF. CDR3 DNA sequence: TGTGCCAGCAGCTTGGCCGGAGCTAGCGGGGCTAATGAGCAGTTCTTC.

As DNA, the CDR3 is TGTGCCAGCATGGCAGACATTTCGCAGTTCTTC. Its protein is CASMADISQFF. V and J are TRBV2 and TRBJ2-1; D uncertain. The V gene lost 7 bases and the J gene lost 12 bases, with 13 bases spanning the gap. This CDR3 spans 11 amino acids. Germline lookup yields CDR1 SNHLY and CDR2 FYNNEI.

This clonotype occurred a few times. The chain has TRBV24-1 and TRBJ2-1; 13 bases align to TRBD2. V lost 3 bases to trimming and J lost 8 bases; unmatched junction nucleotides: 9. Germline V CDR1 and CDR2: KGHDR, SFDVKD. CDR3 length: 17 amino acids. The CDR3 DNA follows: TGTGCCACCAGTGATCCGGGACTAGCGGGAAATAGGTATGAGCAGTTCTTC. It yields the protein CATSDPGLAGNRYEQFF.

This clonotype has only a few counts. The rearrangement joins TRBV12-3 or TRBV12-4 to TRBJ2-1, with TRBD1 identical over 12 bases. The CDR3 is 14 residues long. V was pared by 7 bases and J by 9 bases, with 7 bases of the junction left unmatched. CDR3 sequence (DNA): TGTGCCAGCAACCGGGACAGGGGGCTCGGTGAGCAGTTCTTC. It is translated as CASNRDRGLGEQFF.

In its sample, this clonotype was seen a few times. The rearrangement joins TRBV5-1 to TRBJ2-1; no clear D. Germline-derived CDR1 and CDR2 are SGHRS and YFSETQ. V shed 6 bases and J shed 5 bases, with 12 bases lying between them. This CDR3 has 13 residues. CDR3 in DNA: TGCGCCAGCACCCTCTTTTCTCACAATGAGCAGTTCTTC. Residues: CASTLFSHNEQFF.

In this sample, this clonotype turned up a few times. The rearrangement joins TRBV9 to TRBJ2-1, with D uncertain. CDR3 size: 15 residues. With 3 bases removed from V and 0 bases from J, the gap between germline ends came to 10 bases. Germline V gene data show CDR1 as SGDLS and CDR2 as YYNGEE. The CDR3 spells CASSARPVSYNEQFF. CDR3 DNA: TGTGCCAGCAGCGCCCGCCCGGTCTCCTACAATGAGCAGTTCTTC.

CDR3 amino acids: CASSYPSNLVSGNTIYF. For the CDR3, the DNA is TGTGCCAGCAGTTACCCCTCGAACCTTGTCTCTGGAAACACCATATATTTT. The chain joins TRBV6-6 to TRBJ1-3; D gene unclear. The CDR3 spans 17 residues. V lost 2 bases to trimming and J lost 0 bases, with 14 bases between them. Germline CDR1 reads MNHNY; CDR2 reads SVGAGI (reference sequence).

This clonotype came up many times. The rearrangement links TRBV6-6 to TRBJ2-7; D is possibly TRBD1 (6 bases). Per the germline V gene, CDR1 is MNHNY and CDR2 is SVGAGI (reference sequence). V was pared by 0 bases and J by 6 bases, with 12 bases between. The CDR3 has 14 amino acids. The DNA for the CDR3 is TGTGCCAGCAGTTACTCAGGGGGTCTGGCCGAGCAGTACTTC. Its translation: CASSYSGGLAEQYF.

V gene TRBV7-3 combines with J gene TRBJ2-1; 8 bases map to TRBD2. The length of the CDR3 is 15 residues. Looked up from germline, CDR1 is SGHTA and CDR2 is FQGTGA. V shed 3 bases and J 7 bases; nucleotides not matched to a gene: 8. CDR3 bases: TGTGCCAGCAGCTTGGAGACTAGCGCCGGGAATGAGCAGTTCTTC. Protein sequence: CASSLETSAGNEQFF.

The sample holds many counts of this clonotype. V is TRBV27 and J is TRBJ2-7; D uncertain. The CDR3 is 16 amino acids. The germline V gene encodes CDR1 MNHEY and CDR2 SMNVEV (reference sequence). Trimming shortened V by 4 bases and J by 0 bases, and 16 bases separated the two germline ends. CDR3 sequence reads: CASSSRYTGSSYEQYF. The CDR3 DNA follows: TGTGCCAGCAGTTCACGCTACACGGGTAGCTCCTACGAGCAGTACTTC.

The genes are TRBV3-1 and TRBJ1-2, with TRBD1 as a possible D gene (6 bases). The CDR3 consists of 15 residues. Germline CDR1 and CDR2: LGHDT and YNNKEL (reference sequence). With 1 base removed from V and 2 bases from J, the gap between germline ends came to 11 bases. The CDR3 reads CASSQGSGQNYGYTF. The CDR3 region has the DNA TGTGCCAGCAGCCAAGGGTCCGGACAGAACTATGGCTACACCTTC.

This clonotype has only a few counts. The V gene is TRBV12-3 or TRBV12-4, the J gene TRBJ2-3, with TRBD2 matching 11 bases. This CDR3 spans 16 amino acids. After removal of 5 bases from V and 0 bases from J, the junction contained 4 bases not matched to a gene. The CDR3, as DNA: TGTGCCAGCAGTCGACTAGCGGGGACTAGCACAGATACGCAGTATTTT. It codes for CASSRLAGTSTDTQYF.

The CDR3 loop reads CASSYVSSGDRGEQYF. CDR3 in DNA: TGTGCCAGCAGTTACGTGTCTAGCGGAGACCGGGGCGAGCAGTACTTC. The gene calls are TRBV6-6 and TRBJ2-7, with TRBD2 matching 7 bases. The CDR3 totals 16 residues. Germline trimming cut 2 bases from V and 6 bases from J; bases unmatched to any gene: 13. Per germline, CDR1 MNHNY and CDR2 SVGAGI (reference sequence).

V and J are TRBV9 and TRBJ1-2; D remains ambiguous. This CDR3 has 14 amino acids. The V gene lost 3 bases and the J gene lost 5 bases, with 14 bases spanning the gap. Per germline, CDR1 SGDLS and CDR2 YYNGEE. The CDR3 here is CASSANDGRYGYTF. As DNA, the CDR3 is TGTGCCAGCAGCGCCAACGACGGAAGATATGGCTACACCTTC.